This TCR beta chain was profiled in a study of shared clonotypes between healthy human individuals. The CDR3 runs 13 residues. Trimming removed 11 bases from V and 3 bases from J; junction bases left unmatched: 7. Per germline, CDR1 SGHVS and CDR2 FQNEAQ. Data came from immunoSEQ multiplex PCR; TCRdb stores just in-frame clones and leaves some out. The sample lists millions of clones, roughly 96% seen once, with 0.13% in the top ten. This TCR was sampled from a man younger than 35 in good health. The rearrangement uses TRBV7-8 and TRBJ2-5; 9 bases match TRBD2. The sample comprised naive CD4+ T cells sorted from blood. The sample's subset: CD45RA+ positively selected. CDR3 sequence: CARVLAGKETQYF. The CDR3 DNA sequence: TGTGCCCGAGTACTAGCGGGCAAAGAGACCCAGTACTTC.